This T cell receptor beta chain was observed in a study of early T cells in non-severe SARS-CoV-2 infection. Trimming removed 10 bases at V and 9 bases at J, with 22 bases between. Germline CDR1 and CDR2: MGHRA and YSYEKL. The CDR3 contains 15 residues. TCRdb analysed the 5' RACE reads with MiXCR anew, one entry per CDR3 protein. The sample shows about 89,000 distinct CDR3 sequences, approximately 15% of them seen only once. In its sample, this clonotype was seen many times. The receptor comes from an adult who was a healthcare worker with PCR-confirmed SARS-CoV-2 infection or an uninfected control (not recorded which). V is TRBV4-1 and J is TRBJ1-6; a weak D match, TRBD1 (6 bases). Sequencing used whole blood. The CDR3 DNA reads as TGCGCCACCCAGTCGGCCGAAACCAGGGGTTCACCCCTCCACTTT. Translated, it gives CATQSAETRGSPLHF.